Listed below are T cell receptor beta chains from one sample, sequenced in a study of T cells in localized non-small cell lung cancer. This table comes from immunoSEQ multiplex PCR, and its TCRdb copy is limited to in-frame clones, with some not included. This table has approximately 41,000 clones, around nine tenths appearing once. The sample was PBMCs, taken before any cancer treatment. These TCRs come from a woman aged 35-75 years with stage II lung adenocarcinoma. Each CDR3 is given with its conserved first and last residue. A D gene is named only where the DNA matches it firmly. The size of a clone is reported for some rows only, either as once, few or many, or as a class for expanded clones.

TRBJ1-2	TRBD1	13	TRBV28	NA	TGTGCCAGCATCGCCAGGGGGCGTTATGGCTACACCTTC	CASIARGRYGYTF
TRBJ2-7	TRBD2	17	TRBV5-1	NA	TGCGCCTCCTCCACTCCAGCGGGGGCGCTCAGAGGAAACGAGCAGTACTTC	CASSTPAGALRGNEQYF
TRBJ1-2	NA	14	TRBV15	NA	TGTGCCACCAGCAGAGATTTTACAGTCTATGGCTACACCTTC	CATSRDFTVYGYTF
TRBJ1-2	NA	13	TRBV7-9	NA	TGTGCCAGCAGCCCCAGAGGTTATTATGGCTACACCTTC	CASSPRGYYGYTF
TRBJ2-5	TRBD2	16	TRBV10-3	NA	TGTGCCATCAGTGAGGGGGTAGCGGGGGGCCAAGAGACCCAGTACTTC	CAISEGVAGGQETQYF
TRBJ2-5	NA	11	TRBV28	NA	TGTGCCAGCAGAACTCAAGAGACCCAGTACTTC	CASRTQETQYF
TRBJ1-2	NA	12	TRBV7-2	NA	TGTGCCAGCAGCCCTGACAGTTATGGCTACACCTTC	CASSPDSYGYTF
TRBJ1-6	NA	15	TRBV9	NA	TGTGCCAGCAGCGTCATGTCAGGGGCAGGTTCACCCCTCCACTTT	CASSVMSGAGSPLHF
TRBJ2-5	NA	13	TRBV6-5	NA	TGTGCCAGCAGTCTGACACTCCAAGAGACCCAGTACTTC	CASSLTLQETQYF
TRBJ2-3	TRBD2	15	TRBV18	NA	TGTGCCAGCTCACCAATACCTAGCGGGACAGATACGCAGTATTTT	CASSPIPSGTDTQYF
TRBJ2-3	NA	15	TRBV18	once	TGTGCCAGCTCACCACCGACCTCCTTCCCAGATACGCAGTATTTT	CASSPPTSFPDTQYF
TRBJ2-7	TRBD2	15	TRBV7-8	NA	TGTGCCAGCAGCCTCGGGCTAGCGGGCTCCTACGAGCAGTACTTC	CASSLGLAGSYEQYF
TRBJ2-2	NA	14	TRBV7-9	NA	TGTGCCAGCAGCTTAACCAGAGGCACCGGGGAGCTGTTTTTT	CASSLTRGTGELFF
TRBJ2-5	NA	11	TRBV25-1	NA	TGTGCCAGCAGCAAGCTAGAGACCCAGTACTTC	CASSKLETQYF
TRBJ1-1	NA	12	TRBV28	NA	TGTGCCAGCATCGGGGGGTTAACTGAAGCTTTCTTT	CASIGGLTEAFF
TRBJ2-1	NA	12	TRBV6-6	NA	TGTGCCAGCACGAGCGTGGGGAGTGAGCAGTTCTTC	CASTSVGSEQFF
TRBJ2-7	TRBD1	14	TRBV7-8	once	TGTGCCAGCAGCTGGGACAGGGGTCCCTACGAGCAGTACTTC	CASSWDRGPYEQYF
TRBJ2-7	NA	13	TRBV28	NA	TGTGCCAGCAGTTTCCTCCCCCCCGGGGGGCAGTACTTC	CASSFLPPGGQYF
TRBJ2-5	TRBD1	14	TRBV5-1	NA	TGCGCCACCTCTGAACAGGGGCGCAGAGAGACCCAGTACTTC	CATSEQGRRETQYF
TRBJ2-7	TRBD2	15	TRBV10-2	NA	TGCGCCAGCAGTATAGCGGGAGGGCCAAGTGACGAGCAGTACTTC	CASSIAGGPSDEQYF
TRBJ2-1	TRBD1	15	TRBV11-2	NA	TGTGCCAGCAGCTCGCGACAGGGGGGCTACAATGAGCAGTTCTTC	CASSSRQGGYNEQFF
TRBJ1-4	NA	16	TRBV4-1	NA	TGCGCCAGCAGCCAAATAGGAGGGCCGACTAATGAAAAACTGTTTTTT	CASSQIGGPTNEKLFF
TRBJ1-2	TRBD1	13	TRBV5-4	NA	TGTGCCAGCAGCTTGCAGGGGGCGGGGGGCTACACCTTC	CASSLQGAGGYTF
TRBJ2-2	TRBD2	16	TRBV19	NA	TGTGCCAGTAGTACGGGGAGCGGGGAGGACACCGGGGAGCTGTTTTTT	CASSTGSGEDTGELFF
TRBJ1-5	NA	14	TRBV28	once	TGTGCCAGCAGTTTGGTCAGGGACACTCAGCCCCAGCATTTT	CASSLVRDTQPQHF
TRBJ2-5	TRBD2	15	TRBV19	NA	TGTGCCAGTAGTATCCAACCGGGGGGGGAAGAGACCCAGTACTTC	CASSIQPGGEETQYF
TRBJ2-1	NA	14	TRBV4-2	NA	TGTGCCAGCAGTCCCAAAAGAGAAGTCCCTGAGCAGTTCTTC	CASSPKREVPEQFF
TRBJ2-7	TRBD2	15	TRBV7-2	NA	TGTGCCAGCAGCCGAACCGGGACTAGCGCTTACGAGCAGTACTTC	CASSRTGTSAYEQYF
TRBJ1-3	TRBD1	15	TRBV2	NA	TGTGCCAGCAGGACAGGGAACTTGGCCTCGGACACCATATATTTT	CASRTGNLASDTIYF
TRBJ2-2	TRBD1	16	TRBV5-6	NA	TGTGCCAGCAGCTTGGCGGGACAGGGACCTACCGGGGAGCTGTTTTTT	CASSLAGQGPTGELFF
TRBJ2-5	TRBD1	17	TRBV25-1	NA	TGTGCCAGCAGTGAATATTCCGGGACAGGGGTCCAAGAGACCCAGTACTTC	CASSEYSGTGVQETQYF